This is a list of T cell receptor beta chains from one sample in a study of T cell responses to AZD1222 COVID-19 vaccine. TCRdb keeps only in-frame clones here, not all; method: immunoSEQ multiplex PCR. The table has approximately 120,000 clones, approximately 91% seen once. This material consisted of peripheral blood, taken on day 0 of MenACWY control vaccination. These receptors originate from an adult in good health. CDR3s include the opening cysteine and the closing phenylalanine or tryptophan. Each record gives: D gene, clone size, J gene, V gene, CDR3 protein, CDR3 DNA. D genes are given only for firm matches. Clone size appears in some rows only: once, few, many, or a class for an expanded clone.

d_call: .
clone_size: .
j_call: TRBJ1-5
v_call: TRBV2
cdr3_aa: CASSWDTRENQPQHF
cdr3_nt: TGTGCCAGCAGCTGGGACACCAGGGAAAACCAGCCCCAGCATTTT

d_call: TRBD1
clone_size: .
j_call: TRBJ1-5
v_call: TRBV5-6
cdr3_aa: CASSLGQGLSNQPQHF
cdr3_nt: TGTGCCAGCAGCCTGGGACAGGGCCTCAGCAATCAGCCCCAGCATTTT

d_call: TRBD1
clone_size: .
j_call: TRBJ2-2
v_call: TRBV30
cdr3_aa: CASKTGGTGELFF
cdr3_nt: TGTGCCTCTAAGACAGGGGGGACCGGGGAGCTGTTTTTT

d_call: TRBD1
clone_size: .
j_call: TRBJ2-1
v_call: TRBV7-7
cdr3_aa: CASSSRTGSSYNEQFF
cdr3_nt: TGTGCCAGCAGCTCACGGACAGGAAGCTCCTACAATGAGCAGTTCTTC

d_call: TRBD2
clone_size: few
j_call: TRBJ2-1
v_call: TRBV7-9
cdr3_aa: CASSLGSGRAVEQFF
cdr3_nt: TGTGCCAGCAGCTTAGGTAGCGGGAGGGCAGTTGAGCAGTTCTTC

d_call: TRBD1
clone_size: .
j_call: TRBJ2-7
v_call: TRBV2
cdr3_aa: CASVEVWTGRNEQYF
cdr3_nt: TGTGCCAGCGTCGAAGTTTGGACAGGGCGCAACGAGCAGTACTTC

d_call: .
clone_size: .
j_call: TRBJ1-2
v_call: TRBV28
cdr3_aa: CASSLRGDGYTF
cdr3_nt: TGTGCCAGCAGTTTGAGAGGGGATGGCTACACCTTC

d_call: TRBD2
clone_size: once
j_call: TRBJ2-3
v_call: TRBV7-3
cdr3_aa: CASSPQNTKAGDTQYF
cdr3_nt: TGTGCCAGCAGCCCTCAAAACACCAAAGCGGGGGATACGCAGTATTTT

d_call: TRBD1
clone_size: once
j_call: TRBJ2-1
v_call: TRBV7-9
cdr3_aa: CASSWGQGGVNEQFF
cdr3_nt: TGTGCCAGCAGCTGGGGACAGGGAGGAGTGAATGAGCAGTTCTTC

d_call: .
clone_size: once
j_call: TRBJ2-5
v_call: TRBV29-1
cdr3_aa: CSVGLIGGSETQYF
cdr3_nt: TGCAGCGTGGGCCTGATTGGGGGAAGTGAGACCCAGTACTTC

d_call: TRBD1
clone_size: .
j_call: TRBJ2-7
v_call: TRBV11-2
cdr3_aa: CASSSTDRGEQYF
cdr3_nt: TGTGCCAGCAGCTCAACCGACAGGGGCGAGCAGTACTTC

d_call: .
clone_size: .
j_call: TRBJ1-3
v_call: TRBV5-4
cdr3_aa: CASSFGGLSSGNTIYF
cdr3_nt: TGTGCCAGCAGCTTTGGGGGTCTAAGCTCTGGAAACACCATATATTTT

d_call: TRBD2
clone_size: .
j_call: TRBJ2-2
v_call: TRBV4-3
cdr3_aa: CASSPAAGITGELFF
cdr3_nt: TGCGCCAGCAGCCCCGCAGCGGGGATCACCGGGGAGCTGTTTTTT

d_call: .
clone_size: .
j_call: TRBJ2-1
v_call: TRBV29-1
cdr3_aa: CSVFSGGEQFF
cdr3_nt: TGCAGCGTATTTAGCGGTGGTGAGCAGTTCTTC

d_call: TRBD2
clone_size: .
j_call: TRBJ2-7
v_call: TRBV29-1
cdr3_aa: CSSPATSGSISYEQYF
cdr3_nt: TGCAGCTCCCCGGCGACTAGCGGATCCATCTCCTACGAGCAGTACTTC

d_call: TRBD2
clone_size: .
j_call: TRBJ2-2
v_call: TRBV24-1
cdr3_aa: CATSLGGGSTGELFF
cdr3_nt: TGTGCCACCAGCCTAGGTGGCGGGAGCACCGGGGAGCTGTTTTTT

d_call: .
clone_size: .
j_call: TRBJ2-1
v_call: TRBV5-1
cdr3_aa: CASSLDSALHNEQFF
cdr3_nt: TGCGCCAGCAGCTTGGACTCAGCGCTCCACAATGAGCAGTTCTTC

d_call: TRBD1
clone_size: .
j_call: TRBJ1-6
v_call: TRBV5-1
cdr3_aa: CASSLYTGGNSPLHF
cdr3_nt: TGCGCCAGCAGCTTGTACACAGGGGGGAATTCACCCCTCCACTTT

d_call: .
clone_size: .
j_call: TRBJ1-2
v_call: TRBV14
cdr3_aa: CASTAGAGGYTF
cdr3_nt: TGTGCCAGCACTGCGGGGGCCGGTGGCTACACCTTC

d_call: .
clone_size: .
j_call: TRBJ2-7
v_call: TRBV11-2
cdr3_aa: CASSFPGGYEQYF
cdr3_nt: TGTGCCAGCAGCTTCCCGGGTGGCTACGAGCAGTACTTC

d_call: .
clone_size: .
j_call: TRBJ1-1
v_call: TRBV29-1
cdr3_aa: CSVEGAQTEAFF
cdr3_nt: TGCAGCGTTGAAGGGGCGCAGACTGAAGCTTTCTTT

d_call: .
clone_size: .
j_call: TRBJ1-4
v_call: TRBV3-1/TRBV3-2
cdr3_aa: CASSLKGGMSSTNEKLFF
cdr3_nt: TGTGCCAGCAGCCTCAAGGGGGGAATGTCATCCACTAATGAAAAACTGTTTTTT

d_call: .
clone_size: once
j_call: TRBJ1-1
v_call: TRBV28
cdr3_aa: CASSFPPHFGMNTEAFF
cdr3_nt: TGTGCCAGCAGTTTCCCCCCTCATTTTGGGATGAACACTGAAGCTTTCTTT

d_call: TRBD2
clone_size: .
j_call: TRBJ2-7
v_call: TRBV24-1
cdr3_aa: CATPGLAVTYEQYF
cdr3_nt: TGTGCCACCCCAGGACTAGCGGTTACCTACGAGCAGTACTTC

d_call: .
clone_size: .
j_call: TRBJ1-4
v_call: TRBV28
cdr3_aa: CASSLMGANEKLFF
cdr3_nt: TGTGCCAGCAGTTTGATGGGGGCGAATGAAAAACTGTTTTTT

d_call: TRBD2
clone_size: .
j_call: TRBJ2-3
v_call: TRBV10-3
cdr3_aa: CAIASSGGLSTDTQYF
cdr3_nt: TGTGCCATCGCCTCTAGCGGGGGCCTTTCCACAGATACGCAGTATTTT

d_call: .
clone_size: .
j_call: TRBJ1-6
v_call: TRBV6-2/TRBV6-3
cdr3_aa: CASSLSGGVSLHF
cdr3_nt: TGTGCCAGCAGCTTAAGCGGGGGAGTGTCCCTCCACTTT

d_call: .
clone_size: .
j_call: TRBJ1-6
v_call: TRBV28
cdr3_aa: CASVAGSSFVPLHF
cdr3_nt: TGTGCCAGCGTTGCCGGCAGCAGCTTCGTGCCCCTCCACTTT

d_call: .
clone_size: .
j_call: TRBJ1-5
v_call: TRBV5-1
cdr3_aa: CASSPGTREGQPQHF
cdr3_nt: TGCGCCAGCAGCCCCGGGACTAGGGAAGGTCAGCCCCAGCATTTT

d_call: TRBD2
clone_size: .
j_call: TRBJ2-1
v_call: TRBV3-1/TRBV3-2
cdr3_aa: CASSLLAGGRTYNEQFF
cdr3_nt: TGTGCCAGCAGCCTCTTGGCGGGAGGGCGAACTTACAATGAGCAGTTCTTC

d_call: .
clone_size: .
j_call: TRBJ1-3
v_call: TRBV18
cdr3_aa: CAVRQAPGNTIYF
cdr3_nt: TGTGCCGTCCGACAGGCTCCCGGAAACACCATATATTTT

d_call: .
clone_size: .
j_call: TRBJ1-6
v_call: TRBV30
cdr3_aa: CAWNWGYYSPLHF
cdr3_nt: TGTGCCTGGAATTGGGGGTACTATTCACCCCTCCACTTT

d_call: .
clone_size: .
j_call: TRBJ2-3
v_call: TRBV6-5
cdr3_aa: CASSYSSGNTDTQYF
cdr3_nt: TGTGCCAGCAGTTACTCTTCCGGAAACACAGATACGCAGTATTTT

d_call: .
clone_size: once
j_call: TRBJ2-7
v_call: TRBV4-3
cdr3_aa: CASSQDWEGRGYEQYF
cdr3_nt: TGCGCCAGCAGCCAAGATTGGGAGGGAAGGGGGTACGAGCAGTACTTC

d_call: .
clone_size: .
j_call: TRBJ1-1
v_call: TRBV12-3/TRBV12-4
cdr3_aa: CASKATLGARF
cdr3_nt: TGTGCCAGCAAAGCCACCCTTGGAGCGCGCTTT

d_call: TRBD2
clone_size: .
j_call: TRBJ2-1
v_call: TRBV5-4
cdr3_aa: CASSQGLASTNEQFF
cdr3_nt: TGTGCCAGCAGCCAGGGACTAGCGTCGACCAATGAGCAGTTCTTC

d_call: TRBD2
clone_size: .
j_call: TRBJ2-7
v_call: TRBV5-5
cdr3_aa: CASSLGVASGIYEQYF
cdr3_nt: TGTGCCAGCAGCTTGGGCGTGGCTAGCGGGATCTACGAGCAGTACTTC

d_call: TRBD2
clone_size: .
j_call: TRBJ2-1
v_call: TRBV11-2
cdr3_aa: CASSLIAGGRGNEQFF
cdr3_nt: TGTGCCAGCAGCTTAATAGCGGGGGGTAGAGGCAATGAGCAGTTCTTC

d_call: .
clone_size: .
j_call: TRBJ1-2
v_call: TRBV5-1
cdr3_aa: CASSLAGEANYGYTF
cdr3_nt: TGCGCCAGCAGCTTGGCAGGGGAGGCTAACTATGGCTACACCTTC

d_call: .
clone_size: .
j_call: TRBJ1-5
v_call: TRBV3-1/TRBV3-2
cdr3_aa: CASSQSLTGLDQPQHF
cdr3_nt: TGTGCCAGCAGCCAATCCTTAACAGGGTTGGATCAGCCCCAGCATTTT

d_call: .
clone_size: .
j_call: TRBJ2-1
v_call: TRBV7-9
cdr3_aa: CASSLRYEQFF
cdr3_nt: TGTGCCAGCAGCTTAAGGTATGAGCAGTTCTTC